What follows are 32 T cell receptor beta chains derived from one specimen sequenced in a study of cytomegalovirus exposure and HLA in healthy donors. The PCR contained 60 Vbeta and 13 Jbeta primers. Assay used: immunoSEQ multiplex PCR; TCRdb lists only in-frame clones, some missing. The table includes fewer than 100,000 clones, around 80% detected once. The sequenced sample was PBMCs. The receptors shown here come from a woman aged 55-69 years in good health and CMV-seronegative.

This chain uses TRBV27 with TRBJ2-7, with D tentatively TRBD2 (6 bases). Looked up from germline, CDR1 is MNHEY and CDR2 is SMNVEV (reference sequence). The CDR3 is 13 amino acids. The V end was cut by 1 base, the J end by 6 bases, with 10 bases between. Here the CDR3 reads CASSLLVGGEQYF. In DNA, the CDR3 is TGTGCCAGCAGTTTATTGGTGGGGGGCGAGCAGTACTTC.

The chain recombines TRBV5-1 with TRBJ1-1, with 11 bases aligning to TRBD1. V lost 4 bases and J lost 4; bases outside the gene matches: 3. The germline V gene has CDR1 SGHRS and CDR2 YFSETQ. This CDR3 spans 14 amino acids. Written as DNA, the CDR3 is TGCGCCAGCAGCCCCGGGACAGGGGGCACTGAAGCTTTCTTT. It encodes CASSPGTGGTEAFF.

This clone was counted a few times. The chain links TRBV2 to TRBJ2-2, with D uncertain. The germline CDR1 and CDR2 sequences are SNHLY and FYNNEI. The V and J ends lost 6 bases and 4 bases respectively, with 15 bases between them. This CDR3 has 15 amino acids. In DNA form, the CDR3 reads TGTGCCAGCAGACAAAGCCTGCTAGTCACCGGGGAGCTGTTTTTT. Translating it yields CASRQSLLVTGELFF.

The CDR3 sequence: CASSLTNGGYQRYTF. The DNA of the CDR3 is TGCGCCAGCAGCTTGACCAATGGGGGGTACCAGCGCTACACCTTC. The chain is built from TRBV5-1 and TRBJ1-2; tentative D call: TRBD1 (5 bases). Per the germline V gene, CDR1 is SGHRS and CDR2 is YFSETQ. Deletions cut 1 base from V and 9 bases from J, with 19 bases between. The CDR3 spans 15 residues.

The chain couples TRBV5-4 to TRBJ2-7; perhaps TRBD1 as D (6 bases). V was pared by 2 bases and J by 2 bases, with 11 bases between. Per germline, CDR1 SGHNT and CDR2 YYREEE (reference sequence). This CDR3 contains 14 residues. The CDR3 loop reads CASSLRTETYEQYF. As DNA, the CDR3 is TGTGCCAGCAGCTTACGGACAGAGACCTACGAGCAGTACTTC.

The chain couples TRBV7-9 to TRBJ1-4; D ambiguous. Trimming took 1 base from V and 5 from J, leaving 8 bases between them. The CDR3 spans 14 residues. CDR1 and CDR2 from the germline V gene are SEHNR and FQNEAQ (reference sequence). CDR3 bases: TGTGCCAGCAGCTTAGGGTCAGTAAATGAAAAACTGTTTTTT. Translating gives CASSLGSVNEKLFF.

The chain joins TRBV7-2 to TRBJ2-1; a weak D match, TRBD2 (7 bases). The CDR3 runs to 15 residues. Germline V gene sequence: CDR1 SGHTA, CDR2 FQGNSA. V shed 1 base and J shed 3 bases, with 10 bases lying between them. CDR3 protein: CASSLEGGVYNEQFF. In DNA, the CDR3 is TGTGCCAGCAGCTTAGAGGGGGGGGTCTACAATGAGCAGTTCTTC.

A single count supports this clone. The chain employs TRBV13 and TRBJ2-5; D remains unclear. The CDR3 contains 17 residues. CDR1 and CDR2 (germline): PRHDT, FYEKMQ (reference sequence). V was shortened by 1 base and J by 1 base, with 16 bases between the two germline ends. The CDR3 DNA sequence: TGTGCCAGCAGCTTAGTGTCTGCAGGCGTAGGCCAAGAGACCCAGTACTTC. It specifies CASSLVSAGVGQETQYF.

The chain couples TRBV5-4 to TRBJ2-3, with D unclear. Between the trimmed V and J ends, which lost 0 bases and 6 bases, there was a span of 14 bases. The germline gives CDR1 SGHNT, CDR2 YYREEE (reference sequence). The CDR3 is 15 residues long. CDR3 nucleotides: TGTGCCAGCAGCTTGGCGACTGATAACGGGGATACGCAGTATTTT. Its translation: CASSLATDNGDTQYF.

The J gene is TRBJ2-1, the V gene TRBV2; TRBD2 matches at 10 bases. Trimming removed 5 bases from V and 5 bases from J; junction bases left unmatched: 6. Looked up from germline, CDR1 is SNHLY and CDR2 is FYNNEI. This CDR3 is 15 amino acids long. The DNA of the CDR3 is TGTGCCAGCAGTTTAACTAGCGGGACTAACAATGAGCAGTTCTTC. As protein: CASSLTSGTNNEQFF.

This clone has a handful of counts. V and J are TRBV7-2 and TRBJ2-2, with D possibly being TRBD1 (5 bases). Looked up from germline, CDR1 is SGHTA and CDR2 is FQGNSA. V lost 5 bases and J lost 8, with 15 bases in between. This CDR3 is 14 amino acids long. The chain's CDR3 is CASSLGARRGELFF. CDR3 DNA sequence: TGTGCCAGCAGCCTAGGGGCTCGTAGAGGGGAGCTGTTTTTT.

The CDR3 sequence is CASGPGDSQETQYF. As DNA, the CDR3 is TGTGCTAGTGGTCCGGGGGACAGCCAAGAGACCCAGTACTTC. V usage is TRBV12-5 and J usage is TRBJ2-5, with D possibly TRBD1 on 7 matching bases. The CDR3 consists of 14 residues. Germline-derived CDR1 and CDR2 are LGHNT and FRNRAP. Trimming took 5 bases from V and 1 from J, leaving 11 bases between them.

The gene calls are TRBV15 and TRBJ1-5; tentative D call: TRBD1 (6 bases). The ends were cut back, 0 bases at V and 6 bases at J, with 9 bases in the middle. This CDR3 has 14 residues. Per the germline V gene, CDR1 is LNHNV and CDR2 is YYDKDF (reference sequence). CDR3 in DNA: TGTGCCACCAGCAGAGATAAAGGGGGTCAGCCCCAGCATTTT. Amino acids: CATSRDKGGQPQHF.

This rearrangement joins TRBV27 to TRBJ1-1, with a possible D match to TRBD1 (5 bases). V lost 6 bases and J lost 2, with 16 bases in between. Germline V CDR1 and CDR2: MNHEY, SMNVEV (reference sequence). This CDR3 contains 15 residues. CDR3 residues: CASSQSWGLNTEAFF. The CDR3 DNA reads TGTGCCAGCAGCCAATCTTGGGGACTAAACACTGAAGCTTTCTTT.

There are a few counts of this clone. The chain uses TRBV5-8 and TRBJ1-1, with TRBD1 as a possible D gene (6 bases). The germline V gene encodes CDR1 SGHTS and CDR2 YDEGEE. Deletions cut 5 bases from V and 4 bases from J, with 18 bases between. CDR3 length: 15 amino acids. The CDR3 loop is CASRWDGTGSTEAFF. CDR3 DNA: TGTGCCAGCAGATGGGACGGAACAGGGAGCACTGAAGCTTTCTTT.

The rearrangement links TRBV30 to TRBJ1-1; the D gene is possibly TRBD1 (5 bases). Germline CDR1 is GTSNPN and CDR2 is SVGIG (reference sequence). Trimming shortened V by 4 bases and J by 2 bases, and 17 bases separated the two germline ends. The CDR3 is made up of 15 amino acids. In nucleotides, the CDR3 is TGTGCCTGGACCCGTCGGGGGAGTTCAAACACTGAAGCTTTCTTT. As protein: CAWTRRGSSNTEAFF.

The rearrangement uses TRBV4-1 and TRBJ2-3, with 12 bases fitting TRBD2. CDR3 length equals 16 residues. Germline CDR1 is MGHRA and CDR2 is YSYEKL. With 2 bases clipped from V and 4 bases from J, the junction kept 4 bases outside the gene matches. This CDR3 is CASSQSGLAGPDTQYF. CDR3 coding DNA: TGCGCCAGCAGCCAAAGTGGACTAGCGGGACCAGATACGCAGTATTTT.

The gene calls are TRBV18 and TRBJ2-7; 7 bases map to TRBD1. The CDR3 is 16 amino acids. Trimming at V came to 4 bases and at J to 1 base, leaving 10 bases not matched to a gene. Germline CDR1 reads KGHSH; CDR2 reads LQKENI. The CDR3 bases are TGTGCCAGCTCACAAACAGGGGATACCCGATCCTACGAGCAGTACTTC. Protein: CASSQTGDTRSYEQYF.

The chain recombines TRBV6-1 with TRBJ2-5; no firm D call. CDR3 length equals 16 residues. Germline values: CDR1 MNHNS, CDR2 SASEGT. Between the trimmed V and J ends, which lost 3 bases and 3 bases, there was a span of 17 bases. CDR3 DNA sequence: TGTGCCAGCAGTGATCCAGCCTCACAGCTAAAAGAGACCCAGTACTTC. Translating gives CASSDPASQLKETQYF.

The chain is built from TRBV28 and TRBJ2-7; TRBD1 matches at 10 bases. Losses at the gene ends were 6 bases for V and 3 bases for J; bases not matched to a gene: 5. This CDR3 is 14 amino acids long. Germline CDR1 MDHEN, CDR2 SYDVKM. In nucleotides, the CDR3 is TGTGCCAGCAGAATGACAGGGGGCGACTACGAGCAGTACTTC. Amino acid sequence: CASRMTGGDYEQYF.

The CDR3, as DNA: TGCAGCGTTGTCCAACCGGACAGGTACAATGAGCAGTTCTTC. It yields the protein CSVVQPDRYNEQFF. The chain combines TRBV29-1 with TRBJ2-1, with TRBD1 matching 7 bases. After removal of 4 bases from V and 4 bases from J, the junction contained 7 bases not matched to a gene. The CDR3 totals 14 residues. CDR1 SQVTM and CDR2 ANQGSEA come from the germline V gene.

The chain employs TRBV6-5 and TRBJ1-5; D is ambiguous. Germline V gives CDR1 MNHEY, CDR2 SVGAGI. The CDR3 runs to 15 residues. Trimming removed 4 bases from V and 4 bases from J, with 14 bases in between. CDR3 bases: TGTGCCAGCAGTTCCACGGGGAGGCTGAATCAGCCCCAGCATTTT. As protein: CASSSTGRLNQPQHF.

The chain links TRBV5-1 to TRBJ2-1; 7 bases fit TRBD2. The V gene end was trimmed by 0 bases and the J gene end by 2 bases; junction bases not matched to a gene: 5. The germline CDR1 and CDR2 sequences are SGHRS and YFSETQ. The CDR3 is 16 amino acids. The CDR3 DNA is TGCGCCAGCAGCTTGGCGGCTAGCGGAGCCTACAATGAGCAGTTCTTC. Its translation: CASSLAASGAYNEQFF. Full variable domain (outside the CDR3, taken from reference TRBV5-1 and TRBJ2-1): KAGVTQTPRYLIKTRGQQVTLSCSPISGHRSVSWYQQTPGQGLQFLFEYFSETQRNKGNFPGRFSGRQFSNSRSEMNVSTLELGDSALYLCASSLAASGAYNEQFFGPGTRLTVL.

The chain has TRBV15 and TRBJ2-2; 9 bases match TRBD1. This CDR3 region has 19 residues. Germline CDR1 LNHNV, CDR2 YYDKDF (reference sequence). V dropped 0 bases and J dropped 7; count of bases not matched to a gene: 15. Here the CDR3 reads CATSRDHPGTGKFSGELFF. The DNA of the CDR3 is TGTGCCACCAGCAGAGACCATCCCGGGACAGGGAAATTTAGCGGGGAGCTGTTTTTT. Variable domain in full (rest from reference TRBV15 and TRBJ2-2): DAMVIQNPRYQVTQFGKPVTLSCSQTLNHNVMYWYQQKSSQAPKLLFHYYDKDFNNEADTPDNFQSRRPNTSFCFLDIRSPGLGDTAMYLCATSRDHPGTGKFSGELFFGEGSRLTVL.

This clone was detected a few times. The chain uses TRBV10-3 and TRBJ1-5, with D possibly matching TRBD1 (5 bases). This CDR3 contains 13 residues. CDR1 is ENHRY and CDR2 is SYGVKD in the germline V gene. Trimming took off 5 bases at V and 6 bases at J, with 11 bases between the two ends. This chain's CDR3 is CAISPTTGQPQHF. Here the CDR3 DNA reads TGTGCCATCAGTCCAACCACAGGTCAGCCCCAGCATTTT.

The chain has TRBV5-6 and TRBJ1-3; no reliable D call. The CDR3 runs 15 residues. Looked up from germline, CDR1 is SGHDT and CDR2 is YYEEEE. V shed 0 bases and J shed 0 bases, with 7 bases lying between them. CDR3 DNA sequence: TGTGCCAGCAGCTTGGGCCGGAGCTCTGGAAACACCATATATTTT. Its protein product is CASSLGRSSGNTIYF.

The rearrangement links TRBV7-9 to TRBJ2-7; D perhaps matches TRBD1 (5 bases). The CDR3 is made up of 15 amino acids. CDR1 is SEHNR, CDR2 FQNEAQ, per germline (reference sequence). Trimming shortened V by 4 bases and J by 3 bases, and 16 bases separated the two germline ends. CDR3 DNA: TGTGCCAGCAGCTCCCTCATAGGGGCCCTCTACGAGCAGTACTTC. Translating it yields CASSSLIGALYEQYF.

This clone showed up just a few times. This chain links TRBV19 with TRBJ1-2; TRBD1 might be the D (5 bases). Germline CDR1 reads LNHDA; CDR2 reads SQIVND (reference sequence). The ends were cut back, 6 bases at V and 6 bases at J, with 23 bases in the middle. This CDR3 has 16 amino acids. CDR3 nucleotides: TGTGCCAGTAGGCCCCCCCTCGCCAGGGTAGTTGATGGCTACACCTTC. This codes for CASRPPLARVVDGYTF.

This clone has only one observation. The chain has TRBV14 and TRBJ2-7, with 7 bases lining up with TRBD2. The CDR3 runs to 16 residues. V lost 4 bases, J lost 2 bases, and 11 bases stayed unmatched. Germline lookup yields CDR1 SGHDN and CDR2 FVKESK. CDR3 DNA: TGTGCCAGCAGCCGCCTGGGGGGGGTAGACCCCTACGAGCAGTACTTC. It translates to CASSRLGGVDPYEQYF.

The chain links TRBV6-5 to TRBJ2-2; maybe TRBD2 (5 bases). Trimming removed 7 bases at V and 5 bases at J, with 8 bases between. The CDR3 extends over 12 amino acids. Germline values: CDR1 MNHEY, CDR2 SVGAGI. The chain's CDR3 is CASKEETGELFF. The CDR3 nucleotides read TGTGCCAGCAAGGAGGAGACCGGGGAGCTGTTTTTT.

CDR3 residues: CASSLGSGSGYEQYF. CDR3 coding DNA: TGTGCCAGCAGCTTAGGAAGTGGGAGTGGCTACGAGCAGTACTTC. This chain uses TRBV7-6 with TRBJ2-7; weak D call: TRBD2 (5 bases). This CDR3 has 15 residues. The V and J ends lost 1 base and 3 bases respectively, with 13 bases between them. The V gene's germline CDR1 is SGHVS and CDR2 FNYEAQ.

This clone was counted between two and nine times. The rearrangement links TRBV4-2 to TRBJ1-5, with TRBD1 matching 8 bases. With 4 bases clipped from V and 4 bases from J, the junction kept 6 bases outside the gene matches. Germline lookup yields CDR1 LGHNA and CDR2 YNFKEQ. This CDR3 is built from 15 residues. This CDR3 is CASSRLTGENQPQHF. DNA for the CDR3: TGTGCCAGCAGCCGTTTGACAGGGGAAAATCAGCCCCAGCATTTT.